The present T cell receptor beta chain was sequenced within a study of blood T cell repertoires in COVID-19 (TCRdb year 2020). At the level of the whole study: The collaborator samples originated in the United States, Italy and Spain and spanned the acute and convalescent phases of COVID-19. The prospective study material was composed of cDNA or gDNA derived from T cells, B-cell-depleted T cells, or PBMCs. Deeply sampled blood TCRbeta repertoires from subjects exposed to, actively infected with, or recovered from COVID-19 were included in the dataset. The repertoires were made available in a free public database intended to serve as a resource for research on the immune response to SARS-CoV-2. Samples were obtained from the ongoing ImmuneRACE study (first 160 participants) and from 1,254 subjects provided by 6 global collaborators. Sample metadata almost always included a de-identified subject ID, COVID-19 status, age in years and sex. Where HLA class I and class II types were available, the types were taken from metadata supplied by the sample provider, not from assay-based typing. The research as a whole found: The amount of clinical and demographic metadata varied by source and participant and was provided uncurated.

As to this clone: Its antigen has not been determined. Base quality data are lacking; no much larger clone is found one base away.

Taken from cysteine to phenylalanine, the CDR3 has 12 residues. Only the CDR3 part of the read is kept: 36 bases, read in frame from the first base. The germline V gene specifies KGHSH as CDR1 and LQKENI as CDR2. The trim is 10 bases for V and 7 bases for J, with a gap of 16 bases between the germline ends. Participants in the prospective study were aged about 18 to 89 years, lived in approximately 26 United States geographic areas, and enrolled through a virtual design. Cohort assignment in the prospective study relied on participant-reported clinical history from a screening survey and a study questionnaire. Recovered participants in ImmuneRACE Cohort 3 were defined as having two consecutive negative NP/OP PCR tests, clearance from a healthcare professional, or resolution of symptoms. In the prospective study, mobile phlebotomists collected whole blood, serum and a nasopharyngeal or oropharyngeal swab from each participant. Prospective study participants could optionally give additional blood draws and questionnaires over an approximately 2-month period. Prospective study blood samples were shipped either frozen or at room temperature before DNA extraction.

TCRbeta CDR3 regions were amplified from genomic DNA by means of the immunoSEQ Assay, a bias-controlled multiplex PCR. As for the authors' bioinformatics: The number of nucleated cells in each sample was estimated from the amplification of reference gene primers within the assay. To quantify the absolute abundance of each unique TCRbeta CDR3 rearrangement, sequence reads were collapsed and filtered. For each sample, productive Simpson clonality was calculated as the square root of Simpson's diversity index over productive rearrangements. Drawn from immuneACCESS, this table holds only the in-frame rearrangements with V and J called that TCRdb kept. Clones are partly lost; checked studies trace under half to an unresolved V gene and leave the rest unexplained. V and J calls and clone size are given by that table; D and trimming were obtained from the DNA. Recorded for this sample are some 300,000 clones; roughly 88% of them occurred a single time. 0.75% to 1% of the sample lies in the top ten.

The TCR comes from a woman in her twenties or thirties who had recovered from COVID-19. The receptor chain draws on TRBV18 and TRBJ1-1; possibly the D gene is TRBD1, per 5 matching bases. The sequenced sample was PBMCs or T cells enriched from blood (not recorded which). The CDR3 here reads CATQLGHYEAFF. DNA sequence: TGTGCCACTCAACTGGGGCATTATGAAGCTTTCTTT.